This T cell receptor (beta chain) appears in the sequencing data of a study of control samples from healthy donors and cancer patients. From germline, CDR1 is MNHEY and CDR2 SVGAGI. The junction had 3 bases not matched to a gene; V was cut back by 5 bases and J by 5 bases. The CDR3 contains 14 residues. Repertoires were generated with immunoSEQ multiplex PCR, while TCRdb's copy carries only in-frame clones and drops some. This sample has 100,000 or so clones, with over 75% found just once. The material sequenced was blood. The TCR sequence derives from a woman aged 45-59 years in good health. This chain joins TRBV6-5 and TRBJ2-1; 10 nucleotides agree with TRBD1. The CDR3 DNA is TGTGCCAGCAGTCGGGACAGGGGAAACAATGAGCAGTTCTTC. Amino acids: CASSRDRGNNEQFF.